This T cell receptor beta chain is from a study of CD8 T cells in Susac syndrome. TCR beta was sequenced from blood CD8+ and CD4+ T cells. The CDR3 consists of 14 residues. V dropped 2 bases and J dropped 2; count of bases not matched to a gene: 0. The germline V gene has CDR1 LGHDT and CDR2 YNNKEL (reference sequence). RNA amounts of about 0.5 to 1 ug underwent reverse transcription with random hexamers. immunoSEQ multiplex PCR amplified TCR beta CDR3 across 54 Vbeta, 13 Jbeta. In TCRdb, the immunoSEQ multiplex PCR reads were re-called with MiXCR into one record per CDR3 protein. The sample includes about 130,000 distinct CDR3 sequences, around 91% of them seen just once.

The receptor's source is a human donor with multiple sclerosis. Sequenced material: CD8+ T cells from PBMCs. The chain employs TRBV3-1 and TRBJ2-3, with 8 bases that match TRBD1. The CDR3 loop is CASSQQGATDTQYF. The CDR3 coding sequence is TGTGCCAGCAGCCAACAGGGGGCCACAGATACGCAGTATTTT.